A selection of T cell receptor beta chains follows, all from one sample in a study of technical replicates of blood from a few donors. Using immunoSEQ multiplex PCR, the repertoire was profiled, and TCRdb retains in-frame clones only, with some absent. The sample holds tens of thousands of clones, around nine tenths seen once. Sequenced input: PBMCs. The source is a human donor in good health. Some clones in this sample may be carry-over from other donors' samples. CDR3s include the opening cysteine and the closing phenylalanine or tryptophan. D genes are given only for firm matches. Size values are once, few and many counts, or a class for expanded clones, and some rows have none.

v_call	j_call	clone_size	d_call	cdr3_aa	cdr3_nt
TRBV6-1	TRBJ1-2	.	TRBD1	CASRTGGGGYTF	TGTGCCAGCAGAACAGGGGGGGGTGGCTACACCTTC
TRBV7-3	TRBJ2-5	once	TRBD2	CASSTTSGGTQYF	TGTGCCAGCAGCACAACTAGCGGGGGGACCCAGTACTTC
TRBV7-9	TRBJ1-5	once	.	CASSLSGHSNQPQHF	TGTGCCAGCAGCTTATCGGGACACAGCAATCAGCCCCAGCATTTT
TRBV4-3	TRBJ1-1	.	.	CASSQITGTMNTEAFF	TGCGCCAGCAGTCAGATAACAGGGACCATGAACACTGAAGCTTTCTTT
TRBV7-2	TRBJ2-3	.	.	CASTSRASADTQYF	TGTGCCAGCACCAGCAGGGCTAGCGCAGATACGCAGTATTTT
TRBV11-2	TRBJ2-7	.	.	CASSSAGRASYEQYF	TGTGCCAGCAGCTCCGCGGGACGAGCCTCCTACGAGCAGTACTTC
TRBV7-9	TRBJ2-1	.	.	CASSRPSTVGNEQFF	TGTGCCAGCAGCCGACCCTCCACAGTGGGCAATGAGCAGTTCTTC
TRBV30	TRBJ1-5	.	.	CAWTLGGGQPQHF	TGTGCCTGGACTCTAGGGGGTGGTCAGCCCCAGCATTTT
TRBV4-2	TRBJ2-7	.	TRBD1	CASSPRDRGFHEQYF	TGTGCCAGCAGCCCCCGGGACAGGGGTTTCCACGAGCAGTACTTC
TRBV7-9	TRBJ1-1	few	.	CASSSKGGSNTEAFF	TGTGCCAGCAGCTCAAAGGGAGGCTCGAACACTGAAGCTTTCTTT
TRBV25-1	TRBJ2-7	.	TRBD1	CASRGQGGGEQYF	TGTGCCAGCCGAGGACAGGGCGGTGGCGAGCAGTACTTC
TRBV5-1	TRBJ2-1	.	.	CASSFSGVTYNEQFF	TGCGCCAGCAGCTTCTCGGGAGTGACCTACAATGAGCAGTTCTTC
TRBV10-3	TRBJ1-1	.	.	CAIRREGGARTEAFF	TGTGCCATCAGAAGAGAGGGGGGGGCTCGTACTGAAGCTTTCTTT
TRBV5-1	TRBJ2-2	.	TRBD2	CASSSGGLNTGELFF	TGCGCCAGCAGCTCCGGGGGGTTGAACACCGGGGAGCTGTTTTTT
TRBV4-1	TRBJ2-1	once	TRBD2	CASSQDRALAGVNNEQFF	TGCGCCAGCAGCCAAGATCGTGCGCTAGCGGGAGTGAACAATGAGCAGTTCTTC
TRBV5-1	TRBJ1-1	.	TRBD1	CASSSQGGYTEAFF	TGCGCCAGCAGCTCACAGGGGGGGTACACTGAAGCTTTCTTT
TRBV5-1	TRBJ2-3	.	.	CASSPWPIQGASGFPGTDTQYF	TGCGCCAGCAGCCCCTGGCCAATACAGGGGGCTAGCGGGTTCCCTGGCACAGATACGCAGTATTTT
TRBV5-6	TRBJ2-1	.	TRBD2	CASSAPGLAYGEQFF	TGTGCCAGCAGCGCTCCGGGACTAGCGTACGGTGAGCAGTTCTTC
TRBV7-2	TRBJ2-3	.	TRBD2	CASSLAGLAGYTDTQYF	TGTGCCAGCAGCTTAGCGGGACTAGCGGGGTACACAGATACGCAGTATTTT
TRBV7-9	TRBJ2-3	once	TRBD2	CASSIPTSGSTDTQYF	TGTGCCAGCAGCATACCGACTAGCGGGAGCACAGATACGCAGTATTTT
TRBV6-1	TRBJ1-4	.	.	CASSDSGGGNEKLFF	TGTGCCAGCAGTGATTCCGGGGGAGGAAATGAAAAACTGTTTTTT
TRBV4-2	TRBJ2-5	once	TRBD2	CASSESGGHQETQYF	TGTGCCAGCAGCGAGAGCGGGGGTCACCAAGAGACCCAGTACTTC
TRBV2	TRBJ1-5	.	TRBD1	CASNGQGAQPQHF	TGTGCCAGCAACGGACAGGGAGCTCAGCCCCAGCATTTT
TRBV7-3	TRBJ2-5	.	TRBD1	CASSLMTGGVETQYF	TGTGCCAGCAGCTTAATGACAGGGGGTGTGGAGACCCAGTACTTC
TRBV7-3	TRBJ2-1	.	TRBD2	CASSLASGSPNEQFF	TGTGCCAGCAGCTTAGCTAGCGGGAGTCCCAATGAGCAGTTCTTC
TRBV12-5	TRBJ2-1	.	TRBD2	CASGLVTSGGSYNEQFF	TGTGCTAGTGGTTTGGTGACTAGCGGGGGCTCCTACAATGAGCAGTTCTTC
TRBV6-4	TRBJ2-3	once	TRBD2	CASSDGSGGATDTQYF	TGTGCCAGCAGTGACGGTAGCGGGGGGGCAACAGATACGCAGTATTTT
TRBV25-1	TRBJ2-7	.	TRBD1	CASSEWDRWEQYF	TGTGCCAGCAGTGAATGGGACAGATGGGAGCAGTACTTC
TRBV4-1	TRBJ2-7	.	TRBD1	CASSQAPGQGSYEQYF	TGCGCCAGCAGCCAAGCACCGGGACAGGGTTCCTACGAGCAGTACTTC
TRBV6-4	TRBJ2-1	.	TRBD2	CASSQLAGYAYNEQFF	TGTGCCAGCAGTCAACTAGCGGGATATGCCTACAATGAGCAGTTCTTC
TRBV6-1	TRBJ2-7	few	.	CASSESTGGGSYEQYF	TGTGCCAGCAGTGAATCAACAGGGGGGGGGTCCTACGAGCAGTACTTC
TRBV27	TRBJ2-7	.	TRBD1	CASSPWRDRAQEQYF	TGTGCCAGCAGTCCCTGGAGGGACAGGGCTCAAGAGCAGTACTTC
TRBV11-2	TRBJ2-1	once	.	CASSISREQFF	TGTGCCAGCAGCATATCCCGTGAGCAGTTCTTC
TRBV4-1	TRBJ2-1	.	.	CASSQISGNEQFF	TGCGCCAGCAGCCAAATTAGCGGCAATGAGCAGTTCTTC
TRBV7-8	TRBJ1-1	few	.	CASSSRTANTEAFF	TGTGCCAGCAGTTCACGAACAGCGAACACTGAAGCTTTCTTT
TRBV6-5	TRBJ2-6	.	.	CASTDSGANVLTF	TGTGCCAGCACCGACAGTGGGGCCAACGTCCTGACTTTC
TRBV5-8	TRBJ2-1	.	.	CASSPGLPNDEQFF	TGTGCCAGCAGCCCTGGACTACCCAACGATGAGCAGTTCTTC
TRBV29-1	TRBJ2-2	.	.	CSVASRGTGELFF	TGCAGCGTTGCCTCTCGAGGCACCGGGGAGCTGTTTTTT
TRBV7-9	TRBJ2-5	once	.	CASARKSSTETQYF	TGTGCCAGCGCTAGAAAGTCCAGTACGGAGACCCAGTACTTC
TRBV6-1	TRBJ1-2	once	.	CATRVVLYGYTF	TGTGCCACCCGGGTAGTGCTCTATGGCTACACCTTC
TRBV18	TRBJ1-2	.	TRBD1	CASSASTGENYGYTF	TGTGCCAGCTCCGCCTCAACAGGGGAAAACTATGGCTACACCTTC
TRBV21-1	TRBJ2-7	.	.	CASSDRGHEQYF	TGTGCCAGCAGTGACAGGGGTCACGAGCAGTACTTC
TRBV5-5	TRBJ2-6	.	.	CASRAGGANVLTF	TGTGCCAGCAGGGCAGGGGGGGCCAACGTCCTGACTTTC
TRBV7-2	TRBJ2-5	.	TRBD1	CASWGQGSGETQYF	TGTGCCAGTTGGGGACAGGGGAGCGGAGAGACCCAGTACTTC
TRBV6-4	TRBJ2-3	.	.	CASSDATDTQYF	TGTGCCAGCAGTGATGCTACGGATACGCAGTATTTT
TRBV11-3	TRBJ1-1	.	TRBD1	CASSTGQGGEAFF	TGTGCCAGCAGTACCGGACAGGGAGGTGAAGCTTTCTTT
TRBV4-1	TRBJ2-7	once	.	CASSQVEGSPYEQYF	TGCGCCAGCAGCCAAGTGGAGGGGAGTCCCTACGAGCAGTACTTC
TRBV7-9	TRBJ2-4	once	.	CASSPFSSAALAKNIQYF	TGTGCCAGCAGCCCCTTCAGTTCAGCGGCTCTAGCCAAAAACATTCAGTACTTC
TRBV5-5	TRBJ2-7	.	.	CASSLTSYEQYF	TGTGCCAGCAGCTTGACGAGCTACGAGCAGTACTTC
TRBV5-4	TRBJ1-5	.	.	CASSPDPGVGNQPQHF	TGTGCCAGCAGCCCGGATCCAGGGGTTGGCAATCAGCCCCAGCATTTT
TRBV6-1	TRBJ2-1	.	TRBD2	CASSEGREFRGYNEQFF	TGTGCCAGCAGTGAAGGGCGGGAGTTCCGGGGTTACAATGAGCAGTTCTTC
TRBV15	TRBJ1-5	.	.	CATSRDFAGYQPQHF	TGTGCCACCAGCAGAGATTTTGCAGGATACCAGCCCCAGCATTTT
TRBV7-6	TRBJ2-5	.	TRBD1	CASSPTTGVETQYF	TGTGCCAGCAGCCCGACGACAGGGGTGGAGACCCAGTACTTC
TRBV5-1	TRBJ1-2	.	.	CASSLGTKYGYTF	TGCGCCAGCAGCTTAGGGACAAAATATGGCTACACCTTC
TRBV5-1	TRBJ2-3	.	.	CASGPTAGSTDTQYF	TGCGCCAGCGGCCCTACTGCGGGTAGCACAGATACGCAGTATTTT
TRBV6-6	TRBJ2-7	.	TRBD2	CASRYWRESEQYF	TGTGCCAGCAGGTACTGGCGGGAGAGCGAGCAGTACTTC
TRBV5-6	TRBJ2-4	once	.	CASSLGARDIQYF	TGTGCCAGCAGCTTGGGGGCGAGGGACATTCAGTACTTC
TRBV7-8	TRBJ2-1	.	TRBD2	CASSKRTSGKITLYNEQFF	TGTGCCAGCAGCAAACGGACTAGCGGGAAGATTACGCTATACAATGAGCAGTTCTTC